This T cell receptor (beta chain) was captured by sequencing in a study of early T cells in non-severe SARS-CoV-2 infection. Across the whole study: The input, bulk RNA from unsorted whole blood, was sequenced, and chains were unpaired.

The TCR library protocol was used to attach unique molecular identifiers. These identifiers were attached to individual cDNA molecules. TCRdb itself ran the 5' RACE reads through MiXCR, one entry per CDR3 protein. The sample lists some 46,000 distinct CDR3 sequences, about a tenth occurring once. Findings and caveats of the study: VDJdb-based matching was biased toward anti-spike CD8 responses and missed private and CD4 specificities.

The sample holds many counts of this clonotype. What it binds is not known. Deletions cut 6 bases from V and 8 bases from J, with 10 bases between. The CDR3 consists of 11 residues. The clonotype originates from an adult who was a healthcare worker with PCR-confirmed SARS-CoV-2 infection or an uninfected control (not recorded which). The sample taken for sequencing was whole blood. The rearrangement joins TRBV12-3 or TRBV12-4 to TRBJ1-1, with no clear D. The CDR3 spells CASRSDSEAFF. CDR3 DNA sequence: TGTGCCAGCAGAAGCGATTCAGAAGCTTTCTTT.